These 25 T cell receptor beta chains were sequenced from one sample in a study of T-cell reconstitution after alpha-beta-depleted transplantation in children. The TCRbeta library was prepared with unique molecular identifiers. TCRdb independently ran MiXCR on the PCR reads; one entry per CDR3 protein. This sample has over 400,000 distinct CDR3 sequences; over 40% occur once, and the top ten carry 27%. Sequencing was performed on PBMCs, taken before TCRalphabeta/CD19-depleted stem cell transplant. Source of these receptors: a girl aged 2 to 10 with aplastic anemia, due to receive a stem cell transplant.

This clonotype was seen many times. The rearrangement joins TRBV9 to TRBJ2-7; D unclear. With 0 bases removed from V and 4 bases from J, the gap between germline ends came to 8 bases. The CDR3 loop spans 13 amino acids. Germline CDR1 reads SGDLS; CDR2 reads YYNGEE. The CDR3 region is CASSVGTVYEQYF. The CDR3, as DNA: TGTGCCAGCAGCGTAGGGACGGTTTACGAGCAGTACTTC.

Ten or more counts support this clonotype. The J gene is TRBJ1-2, the V gene TRBV12-3 or TRBV12-4; D is unclear. The CDR3 loop spans 15 amino acids. V shed 5 bases and J shed 2 bases, with 15 bases lying between them. CDR3 in amino acids: CASSPTGLLNYGYTF. The CDR3 bases are TGTGCCAGCAGTCCAACCGGGCTATTGAACTATGGCTACACCTTC.

The chain uses TRBV6-1 and TRBJ2-5; D uncertain. The V gene lost 0 bases and the J gene lost 3 bases, with 8 bases spanning the gap. Germline CDR1 is MNHNS and CDR2 is SASEGT. The CDR3 is 14 residues long. The DNA of the CDR3 is TGTGCCAGCAGTGAAGCGGGTCTGAAAGAGACCCAGTACTTC. It codes for CASSEAGLKETQYF.

This clonotype was picked up many times. The chain recombines TRBV2 with TRBJ1-2; D is perhaps TRBD1 (6 bases). The CDR3 extends over 13 amino acids. Germline V gene lookup returns CDR1 SNHLY and CDR2 FYNNEI. The V gene lost 4 bases and the J gene lost 6 bases, with 12 bases spanning the gap. The CDR3 sequence is CASSAKGGNGYTF. CDR3 in DNA: TGTGCCAGCAGTGCTAAAGGGGGTAATGGCTACACCTTC.

Only a few counts were recorded for this clonotype. The V gene is TRBV5-1, the J gene TRBJ2-2; 8 bases align to TRBD2. Germline values: CDR1 SGHRS, CDR2 YFSETQ. This CDR3 has 16 amino acids. Trimming at V came to 3 bases and at J to 2 bases, leaving 6 bases not matched to a gene. The CDR3 nucleotides are TGCGCCAGCAGCTCATCGGCGGGAGGTAACACCGGGGAGCTGTTTTTT. Translating gives CASSSSAGGNTGELFF.

This chain uses TRBV2 with TRBJ1-4; D is possibly TRBD1 (6 bases). The germline V and J ends were trimmed by 8 bases and 6 bases, with 13 bases remaining between them. Germline CDR1 reads SNHLY; CDR2 reads FYNNEI. The CDR3 consists of 13 residues. The CDR3: CASYSWTDEKLFF. The DNA for the CDR3 is TGTGCCAGCTACAGCTGGACAGATGAAAAACTGTTTTTT. Drawing the rest from reference TRBV2 and TRBJ1-4, the complete variable domain is EPEVTQTPSHQVTQMGQEVILRCVPISNHLYFYWYRQILGQKVEFLVSFYNNEISEKSEIFDDQFSVERPDGSNFTLKIRSTKLEDSAMYFCASYSWTDEKLFFGSGTQLSVL.

The V gene is TRBV20-1, the J gene TRBJ2-1; 7 nucleotides agree with TRBD2. Germline values: CDR1 DFQATT, CDR2 SNEGSKA (reference sequence). The CDR3 runs 14 residues. V was pared by 6 bases and J by 3 bases, with 8 bases of the junction left unmatched. Here the CDR3 reads CSAGTTSIYNEQFF. In DNA form, the CDR3 reads TGCAGTGCGGGGACTACTTCAATCTACAATGAGCAGTTCTTC.

This clonotype was recorded many times. V gene TRBV12-3 or TRBV12-4 combines with J gene TRBJ1-5; no firm D call. CDR3 length: 20 amino acids. V gave up 3 bases and J gave up 5 bases, with 29 bases separating them. CDR3 nucleotides: TGTGCCAGCAGTTTTTATCGTCTTTGGCCGCGGATTAGTGCTGATCAGCCCCAGCATTTT. Amino acids: CASSFYRLWPRISADQPQHF.

The V and J genes are TRBV7-9 and TRBJ1-5; 9 bases fit TRBD1. Trimming at V came to 0 bases and at J to 4 bases, leaving 4 bases not matched to a gene. Germline V gives CDR1 SEHNR, CDR2 FQNEAQ (reference sequence). This CDR3 region has 16 residues. CDR3 sequence (DNA): TGTGCCAGCAGCTTAGCGGGACAGGGCCCGAATCAGCCCCAGCATTTT. Amino acids: CASSLAGQGPNQPQHF. Variable domain in full (rest from reference TRBV7-9 and TRBJ1-5): DTGVSQNPRHKITKRGQNVTFRCDPISEHNRLYWYRQTLGQGPEFLTYFQNEAQLEKSRLLSDRFSAERPKGSFSTLEIQRTEQGDSAMYLCASSLAGQGPNQPQHFGDGTRLSIL.

The chain joins TRBV6-6 to TRBJ1-1; D is ambiguous. Trimming cost V 5 bases and J 8 bases, with 12 bases left between them. Germline CDR1 reads MNHNY; CDR2 reads SVGAGI (reference sequence). CDR3 length equals 12 residues. The CDR3 is CASSDPGYEAFF. The CDR3 nucleotides are TGTGCCAGCAGTGACCCTGGGTACGAAGCTTTCTTT.

This clonotype occurred many times. The chain carries TRBV13 and TRBJ2-1; 14 bases line up with TRBD2. Germline trimming cut 5 bases from V and 0 bases from J; bases unmatched to any gene: 18. Germline V gene sequence: CDR1 PRHDT, CDR2 FYEKMQ (reference sequence). CDR3 size: 22 residues. CDR3 DNA sequence: TGTGCCAGCAGCGAAACCACGTTGGGACTAGCGGGAGATATGAGCTCCTACAATGAGCAGTTCTTC. This codes for CASSETTLGLAGDMSSYNEQFF.

The rearrangement links TRBV28 to TRBJ2-1, with D perhaps given as TRBD1 or TRBD2 (5 bases each). The CDR3 is made up of 17 amino acids. Trimming stripped 6 bases from V and 0 bases from J, with 18 bases between. Germline-derived CDR1 and CDR2 are MDHEN and SYDVKM. DNA for the CDR3: TGTGCCAGCAGGACGGGGAGACAGACCCACTCCTACAATGAGCAGTTCTTC. It translates to CASRTGRQTHSYNEQFF.

The J gene is TRBJ2-1, the V gene TRBV5-4, with a possible D match to TRBD1 (5 bases). Trimming cost V 2 bases and J 0 bases, with 9 bases left between them. Germline values: CDR1 SGHNT, CDR2 YYREEE (reference sequence). The CDR3 contains 15 residues. CDR3: CASSFGRDSYNEQFF. The DNA for the CDR3 is TGTGCCAGCAGCTTCGGCAGGGACTCCTACAATGAGCAGTTCTTC.

In this sample, this clonotype turned up a few times. The V and J genes are TRBV25-1 and TRBJ1-4; the D gene is possibly TRBD1 (5 bases). Trimming removed 3 bases at V and 8 bases at J, with 13 bases between. Germline CDR1 reads MGHDK; CDR2 reads SYGVNS. The CDR3 sequence is 14 residues long. The CDR3 here is CASSEAGRVEKLFF. In nucleotides, the CDR3 is TGTGCCAGCAGTGAGGCAGGGAGAGTGGAAAAACTGTTTTTT.

V is TRBV7-2 and J is TRBJ2-7; weak D call: TRBD2 (5 bases). V shed 2 bases and J shed 6 bases, with 11 bases lying between them. Looked up from germline, CDR1 is SGHTA and CDR2 is FQGNSA. CDR3 length: 13 amino acids. CDR3 sequence reads: CASSLYRESEQYF. The DNA of the CDR3 is TGTGCCAGCAGCTTATATCGGGAATCCGAGCAGTACTTC.

This clonotype was seen repeatedly, ten times or more. The V and J genes are TRBV7-2 and TRBJ2-1; weak D call: TRBD1 (6 bases). Germline V CDR1 and CDR2: SGHTA, FQGNSA. This CDR3 region has 16 residues. Trimming pared 4 bases from V and 8 bases from J, leaving 21 bases between. CDR3 amino acids: CASSSGQGWGLDEQFF. In nucleotides, the CDR3 is TGTGCCAGCAGCTCAGGGCAGGGGTGGGGATTGGATGAGCAGTTCTTC.

This chain uses TRBV12-3 or TRBV12-4 with TRBJ2-3; 11 positions match TRBD2. V gave up 5 bases and J gave up 5 bases; unmatched junction bases: 21. The CDR3 totals 20 residues. CDR3 in amino acids: CASSLTTGTSGIDSGDTQYF. CDR3 DNA sequence: TGTGCCAGCAGTCTAACAACCGGGACTAGCGGCATAGATTCCGGAGATACGCAGTATTTT.

There are many counts of this clonotype. The chain joins TRBV20-1 to TRBJ2-1; 9 positions agree with TRBD2. Germline V gene sequence: CDR1 DFQATT, CDR2 SNEGSKA (reference sequence). The length of the CDR3 is 17 residues. Germline trimming cut 8 bases from V and 0 bases from J; bases unmatched to any gene: 14. The CDR3 region has the DNA TGCAGTAGTACGAAAACTAGCGGGCTAAGCTCCTACAATGAGCAGTTCTTC. This encodes CSSTKTSGLSSYNEQFF.

This clonotype occurred many times. The rearrangement joins TRBV5-1 to TRBJ2-2, with D maybe TRBD2 (5 bases). This CDR3 is 15 amino acids long. Germline CDR1 and CDR2: SGHRS and YFSETQ. The V end lost 2 bases, the J end lost 4 bases, and 12 bases lay between the germline ends. CDR3 in DNA: TGCGCCAGCAGCTTTGTCCAAGGAGGCACCGGGGAGCTGTTTTTT. Translated, it gives CASSFVQGGTGELFF.

The V gene is TRBV7-2, the J gene TRBJ2-1; TRBD2 is a possible D gene (5 bases). The V gene lost 1 base and the J gene lost 9 bases, with 7 bases spanning the gap. The V gene's germline CDR1 is SGHTA and CDR2 FQGNSA. The CDR3 has 12 residues. The CDR3 sequence is CASSLEGSEQFF. DNA of the CDR3: TGTGCCAGCAGCTTAGAAGGGAGTGAGCAGTTCTTC.

The gene calls are TRBV7-3 and TRBJ2-7; D perhaps matches TRBD2 (6 bases). Germline V gives CDR1 SGHTA, CDR2 FQGTGA. The CDR3 spans 16 residues. Trimming cost V 7 bases and J 3 bases, with 22 bases left between them. The CDR3 spells CASIGGYGIRIYEQYF. The CDR3 DNA reads as TGTGCCAGCATTGGAGGGTACGGGATTCGAATCTACGAGCAGTACTTC.

The count of this clonotype is one. The chain recombines TRBV12-3 or TRBV12-4 with TRBJ1-5; D perhaps matches TRBD1 (6 bases). The V gene lost 6 bases and the J gene lost 5 bases, with 20 bases spanning the gap. This CDR3 comprises 16 residues. The CDR3 loop is CASREASTGTYQPQHF. The CDR3 nucleotides read TGTGCCAGCAGGGAAGCGAGTACAGGGACCTATCAGCCCCAGCATTTT.

This clonotype was found a few times. CDR3 nucleotides: TGTGCCAGCAGCGTAGATGGTATAGCTGGCACAGATACGCAGTATTTT. It yields the protein CASSVDGIAGTDTQYF. V is TRBV9 and J is TRBJ2-3, with D hard to call. The V end was cut by 0 bases, the J end by 1 base, with 12 bases between. In germline, CDR1 is SGDLS, CDR2 YYNGEE. The length of the CDR3 is 16 residues. Together with reference TRBV9 and TRBJ2-3, the CDR3 gives the full variable domain: DSGVTQTPKHLITATGQRVTLRCSPRSGDLSVYWYQQSLDQGLQFLIQYYNGEERAKGNILERFSAQQFPDLHSELNLSSLELGDSALYFCASSVDGIAGTDTQYFGPGTRLTVL.

This chain links TRBV11-2 with TRBJ2-1; 7 bases match TRBD1. The germline CDR1 and CDR2 sequences are SGHAT and FQNNGV. CDR3 length: 16 residues. Trimming removed 5 bases from V and 7 bases from J; junction bases left unmatched: 14. The CDR3 bases are TGTGCCAGCAGCCGGTGGACAGGCCAGGTACGGAATGAGCAGTTCTTC. Translated: CASSRWTGQVRNEQFF.

This clonotype occurred a few times. The genes are TRBV10-2 and TRBJ2-7; tentative D call: TRBD1 (5 bases). Germline V CDR1 and CDR2: WSHSY, SAAADI. The CDR3 is made up of 11 amino acids. The V and J ends lost 5 bases and 7 bases respectively, with 9 bases between them. The CDR3 spells CASSHRGEQYF. The CDR3 bases are TGCGCCAGCAGTCATAGGGGAGAGCAGTACTTC.